A selection of T cell receptor beta chains follows, all from one sample in a study of glioma-infiltrating T cells. TCRdb re-called the multiplex PCR reads through MiXCR, storing one row per CDR3 protein. The data contain about 99,000 distinct CDR3 sequences, around 31% of them seen just once; the ten biggest clones take up 40% to 45%. The material sequenced was glioma tissue, nonneoplastic brain tissue, or PBMCs (not recorded which). The source of these receptors is a human donor with low-grade glioma or glioblastoma, undergoing nonglioma brain surgery, or in good health (not recorded which). The conserved cysteine and the conserved F or W are not part of the CDR3 here.

V: TRBV19; J: TRBJ2-4; CDR3: ATNSGGPPKNIQY
V: TRBV4-2; J: TRBJ2-4; CDR3: ASSQDFGDRDIQY
V: TRBV6-1; J: TRBJ2-3; CDR3: ASKYSGGRTDTQY
V: TRBV6-4; J: TRBJ1-6; CDR3: ASSDEFLANSPLH
V: TRBV20-1; J: TRBJ2-1; CDR3: SAGPPAGGNNEQF
V: TRBV7-2; J: TRBJ1-2; CDR3: ASSLYNNYGCT
V: TRBV28; J: TRBJ1-5; CDR3: ASSERGQPQH
V: TRBV20-1; J: TRBJ2-5; CDR3: SARLSQGVTQY
V: TRBV7-2; J: TRBJ1-4; CDR3: ASSPKSGEKLF
V: TRBV27; J: TRBJ2-7; CDR3: ASSFGQTVEQY
V: TRBV7-2; J: TRBJ2-7; CDR3: ASSLGEILGEQY
V: TRBV30; J: TRBJ2-5; CDR3: AWSVVHSGEETQY
V: TRBV14; J: TRBJ1-2; CDR3: ASSQVVGVGYT
V: TRBV5-1; J: TRBJ2-1; CDR3: ASTQTGYNEQF
V: TRBV20-1; J: TRBJ1-2; CDR3: SARDLEGGWITHYGYT
V: TRBV9; J: TRBJ1-2; CDR3: ASSATGQGAYGYT
V: TRBV27; J: TRBJ2-1; CDR3: ASRLGQSMNEQF
V: TRBV28; J: TRBJ1-2; CDR3: ASRKPGQGSRGYT
V: TRBV12-3/TRBV12-4; J: TRBJ2-5; CDR3: ASSLYSGQETQY
V: TRBV5-5; J: TRBJ2-3; CDR3: ASSLRGALITDTQY
V: TRBV10-2; J: TRBJ2-5; CDR3: ASTPSPQETQY
V: TRBV10-3; J: TRBJ1-1; CDR3: AISGGENTEAF
V: TRBV12-3/TRBV12-4; J: TRBJ1-1; CDR3: ASTANPDPEAF
V: TRBV28; J: TRBJ1-3; CDR3: ASSLGHLNTIY
V: TRBV6-5; J: TRBJ1-2; CDR3: ASSETLTASANVYT
V: TRBV7-2; J: TRBJ1-2; CDR3: ASSFEMTGFGYT
V: TRBV11-2; J: TRBJ1-2; CDR3: ASSGVTDIH
V: TRBV7-2; J: TRBJ2-1; CDR3: ASSSPQGQLLSYNEQF
V: TRBV3-1; J: TRBJ1-1; CDR3: ASSLEGVKNEAF
V: TRBV7-2; J: TRBJ2-5; CDR3: ASSLEAVRIGTQY
V: TRBV19; J: TRBJ2-5; CDR3: ASSPSEETQY
V: TRBV19; J: TRBJ1-2; CDR3: ASKEPNYGYT
V: TRBV7-2; J: TRBJ2-3; CDR3: ASSLGLRTDTQY
V: TRBV6-1; J: TRBJ2-1; CDR3: ASIEDVLAHTNEQF
V: TRBV2; J: TRBJ2-7; CDR3: ASSEPYEQY
V: TRBV11-1; J: TRBJ2-7; CDR3: ASTPRSRGDGEQY
V: TRBV4-3; J: TRBJ2-1; CDR3: ASSLTRSGGTTNEQF
V: TRBV6-1; J: TRBJ2-3; CDR3: ASRGGLHHSDTQY
V: TRBV7-2; J: TRBJ2-7; CDR3: ASSVGGPYEQY